These 4 T cell receptor beta chains share one sample of origin, sequenced in a study of OX40 agonist ivuxolimab in advanced cancers. The method was immunoSEQ multiplex PCR; TCRdb's version includes in-frame clones alone and lacks a portion of them. The sample includes about 83,000 clones, approximately 91% of them seen just once. The sample in question was CD4+ or CD8+ T cells sorted from blood, obtained in a trial of the OX40 agonist ivuxolimab. Source of these receptors: an adult with an advanced solid tumor such as melanoma, head and neck, liver or kidney cancer.

This sequence joins TRBV2 and TRBJ1-5; D unclear. Per the germline V gene, CDR1 is SNHLY and CDR2 is FYNNEI. The CDR3 contains 17 residues. Trimming took off 3 bases at V and 1 base at J, with 16 bases between the two ends. CDR3 sequence: CASSDRQPPRSNQPQHF. CDR3 nucleotides: TGTGCCAGCAGTGATAGGCAGCCCCCACGGAGCAATCAGCCCCAGCATTTT.

The V and J genes are TRBV7-2 and TRBJ1-2; D perhaps matches TRBD1 (5 bases). V was cut by 5 bases and J by 6 bases, with 22 bases left in between. In germline, CDR1 is SGHTA, CDR2 FQGNSA. CDR3 size: 16 residues. Here the CDR3 reads CASSPEQYLTGDGYTF. The CDR3 DNA sequence: TGTGCCAGCAGCCCAGAACAGTACCTCACGGGGGATGGCTACACCTTC. Full variable domain (remainder filled in from reference TRBV7-2 and TRBJ1-2): GAGVSQSPSNKVTEKGKDVELRCDPISGHTALYWYRQSLGQGLEFLIYFQGNSAPDKSGLPSDRFSAERTGGSVSTLTIQRTQQEDSAVYLCASSPEQYLTGDGYTFGSGTRLTVV.

This sequence joins TRBV27 and TRBJ1-1, with a possible D match to TRBD1 (6 bases). V shed 4 bases and J shed 4 bases, with 16 bases lying between them. The CDR3 is made up of 15 amino acids. Germline-derived CDR1 and CDR2 are MNHEY and SMNVEV (reference sequence). The CDR3 spells CASSSPPGALTEAFF. The CDR3 nucleotides read TGTGCCAGCAGTTCCCCCCCAGGGGCCCTCACTGAAGCTTTCTTT.

This chain links TRBV2 with TRBJ2-7; D not resolved. The V and J ends lost 2 bases and 5 bases respectively, with 7 bases between them. CDR3 length equals 12 residues. Germline lookup yields CDR1 SNHLY and CDR2 FYNNEI. In nucleotides, the CDR3 is TGTGCCAGCAGTGAACGGTGGGACGAGCAGTACTTC. Residues: CASSERWDEQYF. Filled out from reference TRBV2 and TRBJ2-7, the complete variable domain reads EPEVTQTPSHQVTQMGQEVILRCVPISNHLYFYWYRQILGQKVEFLVSFYNNEISEKSEIFDDQFSVERPDGSNFTLKIRSTKLEDSAMYFCASSERWDEQYFGPGTRLTVT.